A selection of T cell receptor beta chains follows, all from one sample in a study of Graves' ophthalmopathy and Graves' hyperthyroidism. TCRdb reanalysed the multiplex PCR reads using MiXCR and keeps one entry per CDR3 protein. Of about 550,000 distinct CDR3 sequences listed, roughly 40% are singletons. The sequenced material came from peripheral blood or thyroid tissue (not recorded which). The receptors stem from an adult man with Graves' hyperthyroidism. CDR3s include the opening cysteine and the closing phenylalanine or tryptophan. A D gene is named only where the DNA matches it firmly. Clone size is given for some rows only: seen once, a few or many times, or a class if the clone is expanded.

size: many; V: TRBV9; D: NA; J: TRBJ1-4; DNA: TGTGCCAGCATCAAAGTGGGAGCTAATGAAAAACTGTTTTTT; CDR3: CASIKVGANEKLFF
size: NA; V: TRBV20-1; D: NA; J: TRBJ1-2; DNA: TGCAGTGCTAGAGTGTCGGGGGGGGCCAGCTATGGCTACACCTTC; CDR3: CSARVSGGASYGYTF
size: NA; V: TRBV29-1; D: NA; J: TRBJ2-7; DNA: TGCAGCGTTGTAGCCTCCTACGAGCAGTACTTC; CDR3: CSVVASYEQYF
size: NA; V: TRBV5-1; D: NA; J: TRBJ2-3; DNA: TGCGCCAGCAGCTTGATCGACGATACGCAGTATTTT; CDR3: CASSLIDDTQYF
size: many; V: TRBV10-2; D: NA; J: TRBJ1-4; DNA: TGCGCCACCCAGGGACGGTTTAATGAAAAACTGTTTTTT; CDR3: CATQGRFNEKLFF
size: once; V: TRBV19; D: TRBD1; J: TRBJ1-3; DNA: TGTGCCACCCGCATCGCCCGGGACAGGGAGTCTGGAAACACCATATATTTT; CDR3: CATRIARDRESGNTIYF
size: few; V: TRBV2; D: TRBD2; J: TRBJ2-1; DNA: TGTGCCAGCAGCGCGACTAGCGGGAGTGGCAATGAGCAGTTCTTC; CDR3: CASSATSGSGNEQFF
size: many; V: TRBV20-1; D: TRBD2; J: TRBJ2-7; DNA: TGCAGTGCTAGAGATGGGACTAGCGACTACGAGCAGTACTTC; CDR3: CSARDGTSDYEQYF
size: NA; V: TRBV7-2; D: TRBD2; J: TRBJ2-3; DNA: TGTGCCAGCAGCTCCCGACTAGCGCACACAGATACGCAGTATTTT; CDR3: CASSSRLAHTDTQYF
size: many; V: TRBV14; D: NA; J: TRBJ2-7; DNA: TGTGCCAGCAGCCAAGATTCGACAGGTTCGAAGACCTACGAGCAGTACTTC; CDR3: CASSQDSTGSKTYEQYF
size: many; V: TRBV6-5; D: NA; J: TRBJ2-2; DNA: TGTGCCAGCTCCCCCGGAGTGACTACGAACACCGGGGAGCTGTTTTTT; CDR3: CASSPGVTTNTGELFF
size: few; V: TRBV6-6; D: TRBD1; J: TRBJ1-4; DNA: TGTGCCAGCAGTCTCGGGACAGGGGCAACTAATGAAAAACTGTTTTTT; CDR3: CASSLGTGATNEKLFF
size: many; V: TRBV5-1; D: NA; J: TRBJ1-4; DNA: TGCGCCAGCAGCTTGTTGGGACTGGGGGAAAAACTGTTTTTT; CDR3: CASSLLGLGEKLFF
size: few; V: TRBV7-9; D: NA; J: TRBJ2-2; DNA: TGTGCCAGCAGCTTAGATTCGAACACCGGGGAGCTGTTTTTT; CDR3: CASSLDSNTGELFF
size: NA; V: TRBV29-1; D: NA; J: TRBJ2-7; DNA: TGCAGCGTTGAAGTAGTGACAGGAATGACCTACGAGCAGTACTTC; CDR3: CSVEVVTGMTYEQYF
size: many; V: TRBV5-8; D: TRBD1; J: TRBJ2-7; DNA: TGTGCCAGCAGCGCCAAACACACAGGGGCCGAGCAGTACTTC; CDR3: CASSAKHTGAEQYF
size: NA; V: TRBV4-1; D: NA; J: TRBJ1-5; DNA: TGCGCCAGCAGCCAAGTTCGGGGGAATCAGCCCCAGCATTTT; CDR3: CASSQVRGNQPQHF
size: NA; V: TRBV3-1; D: NA; J: TRBJ2-7; DNA: TGTGCCAGCAGCCTGGCAGGGGTTCGGGAGCAGTACTTC; CDR3: CASSLAGVREQYF
size: NA; V: TRBV10-3; D: TRBD1; J: TRBJ1-1; DNA: TGTGCCATCAGGCCGGGACAGGGGGCCACTGAAGCTTTCTTT; CDR3: CAIRPGQGATEAFF
size: few; V: TRBV30; D: NA; J: TRBJ1-6; DNA: TGTGCCATGGGCCGGGGTCGCAATTCACCCCTCCACTTT; CDR3: CAMGRGRNSPLHF
size: NA; V: TRBV28; D: NA; J: TRBJ2-7; DNA: TGTGCCAGCAGTCCCTCGACAGTAAACTACGAGCAGTACTTC; CDR3: CASSPSTVNYEQYF
size: many; V: TRBV20-1; D: NA; J: TRBJ1-5; DNA: TGCAGTGCTAGTACGGGGGACGGTGGCAATCAGCCCCAGCATTTT; CDR3: CSASTGDGGNQPQHF
size: NA; V: TRBV2; D: TRBD1; J: TRBJ1-4; DNA: TGTGCCAGCAGTGACGTAACAGGACAGGGAGAAAAACTGTTTTTT; CDR3: CASSDVTGQGEKLFF
size: many; V: TRBV2; D: TRBD1; J: TRBJ1-6; DNA: TGTGCCAGCCGGCTTATCCAGGGGGATAATTCACCCCTCCACTTT; CDR3: CASRLIQGDNSPLHF
size: NA; V: TRBV2; D: NA; J: TRBJ2-5; DNA: TGTGCCAGCAGGGACAGAATTCGGCACAATGAGACCCAGTACTTC; CDR3: CASRDRIRHNETQYF
size: many; V: TRBV19; D: NA; J: TRBJ1-3; DNA: TGTGCCACGAGCGGGACGGTCTCTGGAAACACCATATATTTT; CDR3: CATSGTVSGNTIYF
size: few; V: TRBV29-1; D: TRBD2; J: TRBJ2-2; DNA: TGCAGCGCCGGGGGGAGAGACACCGGGGAGCTGTTTTTT; CDR3: CSAGGRDTGELFF
size: NA; V: TRBV15; D: TRBD1; J: TRBJ1-2; DNA: TGTGCCACCAGCAGAGTTGGGACAGGGGGCTATGGCTACACCTTC; CDR3: CATSRVGTGGYGYTF
size: many; V: TRBV7-9; D: NA; J: TRBJ1-1; DNA: TGTGCCAGCAGCTTAGTAGGTGGGATGAACACTGAAGCTTTCTTT; CDR3: CASSLVGGMNTEAFF
size: many; V: TRBV7-8; D: NA; J: TRBJ2-3; DNA: TGTGCCAGCAGCCCCTACCCCACAGATACGCAGTATTTT; CDR3: CASSPYPTDTQYF
size: NA; V: TRBV12-5; D: NA; J: TRBJ2-7; DNA: TGTGCTAGTGGTTTGGTACTGGGTTTCACCTACGAGCAGTACTTC; CDR3: CASGLVLGFTYEQYF
size: many; V: TRBV14; D: NA; J: TRBJ1-1; DNA: TGTGCCAGCAGCCGCCAACAGGGTTCAGCTTTCTTT; CDR3: CASSRQQGSAFF
size: NA; V: TRBV20-1; D: TRBD2; J: TRBJ2-5; DNA: TGCAGTGCTAACCGACTAGCGGGAGTCCCAGATACGCAGTACTTC; CDR3: CSANRLAGVPDTQYF
size: NA; V: TRBV2; D: TRBD1; J: TRBJ2-7; DNA: TGTGCCAGCAGTGGACAGGGGGGCCACGAGCAGTACTTC; CDR3: CASSGQGGHEQYF
size: NA; V: TRBV7-9; D: NA; J: TRBJ1-2; DNA: TGTGCCAGCAGCTTAAAAGGAGCTGGCTACACCTTC; CDR3: CASSLKGAGYTF
size: NA; V: TRBV13; D: NA; J: TRBJ2-6; DNA: TGTGCCAGCAGCTTAGAGGGCGGGAATGGGGCCAACGTCCTGACTTTC; CDR3: CASSLEGGNGANVLTF
size: few; V: TRBV29-1; D: NA; J: TRBJ2-5; DNA: TGCAGCGTTGAAACTACTAGCCGGGGAGAGACCCAGTACTTC; CDR3: CSVETTSRGETQYF
size: many; V: TRBV9; D: TRBD1; J: TRBJ1-2; DNA: TGTGCCAGCAGCCCTGGACAGGTGCCAATTCTTGGCTACACCTTC; CDR3: CASSPGQVPILGYTF
size: many; V: TRBV5-1; D: NA; J: TRBJ1-1; DNA: TGCGCCAGCAGCTTGGGGCACCCCAACACTGAAGCTTTCTTT; CDR3: CASSLGHPNTEAFF
size: few; V: TRBV2; D: NA; J: TRBJ2-3; DNA: TGTGCCACAGTAAGCACAGATACGCAGTATTTT; CDR3: CATVSTDTQYF
size: NA; V: TRBV10-3; D: TRBD1; J: TRBJ2-1; DNA: TGTGCCATCAGTGAGAGGACAGGGGGAGATGAGCAGTTCTTC; CDR3: CAISERTGGDEQFF
size: NA; V: TRBV7-2; D: NA; J: TRBJ2-7; DNA: TGTGTCAGCAGCTCCCCCAGGGATAAAATGGACTACGGGCAGTACTTC; CDR3: CVSSSPRDKMDYGQYF
size: NA; V: TRBV5-1; D: TRBD1; J: TRBJ2-3; DNA: TGCGCCAGCAGCTTGAACCTCGGCAGGGGGCGCATAGATACGCAGTATTTT; CDR3: CASSLNLGRGRIDTQYF
size: NA; V: TRBV6-5; D: NA; J: TRBJ2-1; DNA: TGTGCCAGCAGTTACTCGGGAAATGAGCAGTTCTTC; CDR3: CASSYSGNEQFF
size: many; V: TRBV10-3; D: TRBD1; J: TRBJ2-5; DNA: TGTGCCATCAGCTCAGACAGGGGAGATACGGAGACCCAGTACTTC; CDR3: CAISSDRGDTETQYF
size: NA; V: TRBV5-1; D: TRBD2; J: TRBJ2-1; DNA: TGCGCCAGCAGCACTAGCGGCCGGAACAATGAGCAGTTCTTC; CDR3: CASSTSGRNNEQFF
size: few; V: TRBV7-6; D: TRBD1; J: TRBJ2-7; DNA: TGTGCCAGCAGCCCTAGACAGGGGAGGAGGAATGAGCAGTACTTC; CDR3: CASSPRQGRRNEQYF
size: once; V: TRBV5-1; D: TRBD1; J: TRBJ2-7; DNA: TGCGCCAGCAGCTTGGAACAGGGGTATCCCTACGAGCAGTACTTC; CDR3: CASSLEQGYPYEQYF
size: NA; V: TRBV20-1; D: NA; J: TRBJ1-2; DNA: TGCAGTGCTAGAGCTAGGAGGAAGAACTATGGCTACACCTTC; CDR3: CSARARRKNYGYTF
size: NA; V: TRBV2; D: NA; J: TRBJ2-7; DNA: TGTGCCAGCAGTGTGAACAGAGGGTCCTACGAGCAGTACTTC; CDR3: CASSVNRGSYEQYF
size: few; V: TRBV11-2; D: NA; J: TRBJ2-7; DNA: TGTGCCAGCACCGGGCCGTTCTACGAGCAGTACTTC; CDR3: CASTGPFYEQYF
size: NA; V: TRBV30; D: NA; J: TRBJ1-5; DNA: TGTGCCTGGAGTGTGGGTCCTGGGGGCAATCAGCCCCAGCATTTT; CDR3: CAWSVGPGGNQPQHF
size: NA; V: TRBV6-5; D: TRBD1; J: TRBJ1-2; DNA: TGTGCCAGCAGTTACTCGGGCAGGGGGCGGTTTGGCTACACCTTC; CDR3: CASSYSGRGRFGYTF
size: many; V: TRBV11-2; D: TRBD2; J: TRBJ2-2; DNA: TGTGCCAGCAGCCCGGCAGTAGCGGGCACCGGGGAGCTGTTTTTT; CDR3: CASSPAVAGTGELFF
size: NA; V: TRBV20-1; D: TRBD1; J: TRBJ2-1; DNA: TGCAGTGCTATCCGACAGGGGAATGAGCAGTTCTTC; CDR3: CSAIRQGNEQFF
size: many; V: TRBV29-1; D: NA; J: TRBJ1-5; DNA: TGCAGCGTTGTTGTGGGGAGCCCCAATCAGCCCCAGCATTTT; CDR3: CSVVVGSPNQPQHF
size: NA; V: TRBV7-4; D: TRBD2; J: TRBJ2-7; DNA: TGTGCCAGCAGTCACAGTACTAGCGGGATTACCTACGAGCAGTACTTC; CDR3: CASSHSTSGITYEQYF
size: many; V: TRBV5-1; D: TRBD1; J: TRBJ2-7; DNA: TGCGCCAGCAGCCCGGTGACCAGACAGGGTTTGGGCGAGCAGTACTTC; CDR3: CASSPVTRQGLGEQYF